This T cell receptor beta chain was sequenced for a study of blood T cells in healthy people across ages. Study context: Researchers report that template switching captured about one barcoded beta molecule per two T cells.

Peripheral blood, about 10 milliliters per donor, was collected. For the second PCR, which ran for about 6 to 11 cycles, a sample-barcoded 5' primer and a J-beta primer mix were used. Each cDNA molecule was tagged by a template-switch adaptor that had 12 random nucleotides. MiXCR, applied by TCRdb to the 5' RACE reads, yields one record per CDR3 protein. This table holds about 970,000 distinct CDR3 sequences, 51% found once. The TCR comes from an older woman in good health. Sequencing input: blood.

The chain's CDR3 is CASSGVVHETQYF. The CDR3 bases are TGTGCCAGCAGTGGGGTGGTACACGAGACCCAGTACTTC. This chain joins TRBV6-4 and TRBJ2-5; D gene uncertain. CDR3 size: 13 residues. Trimming shortened V by 4 bases and J by 5 bases, and 11 bases separated the two germline ends. Per germline, CDR1 MRHNA and CDR2 SNTAGT.